The rows below give T cell receptor beta chains drawn from one sample of a study of cytomegalovirus exposure and HLA in healthy donors. TCRdb's table, derived via immunoSEQ multiplex PCR, lists solely in-frame clones and lacks some. The table records over 110,000 clones, about 88% of them present only once. Input material: PBMCs. The receptor set was obtained from a man between 18 and 29 years old in good health and CMV-seropositive. CDR3s include the opening cysteine and the closing phenylalanine or tryptophan. The D gene is left open where the match is weak. Where a row states a size, it is once, few, many or the class of an expanded clone; other rows omit it.

v_call	d_call	j_call	clone_size	cdr3_aa	cdr3_nt
TRBV5-5	TRBD1	TRBJ2-2	few	CASETGALIAGELFF	TGTGCCAGCGAGACAGGGGCCCTAATCGCCGGGGAGCTGTTTTTT
TRBV5-1	.	TRBJ2-1	.	CASSSMETYNEQFF	TGCGCCAGCAGTAGTATGGAGACCTACAATGAGCAGTTCTTC
TRBV6-1	.	TRBJ1-5	.	CASSATGSGQPQHF	TGTGCCAGCAGTGCTACAGGGTCTGGCCAGCCCCAGCATTTT
TRBV6-5	.	TRBJ1-2	.	CASSDQGYGYTF	TGTGCCAGCAGCGATCAGGGTTATGGCTACACCTTC
TRBV29-1	.	TRBJ2-7	.	CSVIVPYEQYF	TGCAGCGTTATTGTCCCTTACGAGCAGTACTTC
TRBV6-5	.	TRBJ1-1	.	CASSPPGRTEAFF	TGTGCCAGCAGCCCCCCAGGGCGCACTGAAGCTTTCTTT
TRBV6-5	TRBD1	TRBJ2-7	.	CASSSPATGDYEQYF	TGTGCCAGCAGTTCCCCCGCCACAGGGGATTACGAGCAGTACTTC
TRBV5-1	TRBD1	TRBJ1-4	.	CASSLGTGPEKLFF	TGCGCCAGCAGCCTCGGGACAGGGCCTGAAAAACTGTTTTTT
TRBV13	TRBD2	TRBJ2-7	.	CATLSSGEGYEQYF	TGTGCCACCTTAAGCTCGGGGGAGGGCTACGAGCAGTACTTC
TRBV9	.	TRBJ1-5	.	CASSEGLGNQPQHF	TGTGCCAGCTCGGAGGGGCTGGGCAATCAGCCCCAGCATTTT
TRBV7-9	TRBD1	TRBJ2-2	.	CASTRDSPAGELFF	TGTGCCAGCACCAGGGACAGTCCGGCCGGGGAGCTGTTTTTT
TRBV29-1	TRBD1	TRBJ1-1	few	CSVRDRGTNTEAFF	TGCAGCGTGAGGGACAGGGGAACGAACACTGAAGCTTTCTTT
TRBV7-2	.	TRBJ1-1	.	CASSLVGGKDTEAFF	TGTGCCAGCAGCTTAGTTGGGGGGAAGGACACTGAAGCTTTCTTT
TRBV6-5	.	TRBJ1-1	.	CASSNLGGNTEAFF	TGTGCCAGCAGCAACCTGGGGGGGAACACTGAAGCTTTCTTT
TRBV6-5	.	TRBJ1-1	.	CASRTVGLNTEAFF	TGTGCCAGCCGGACAGTCGGGTTGAACACTGAAGCTTTCTTT
TRBV11-3	TRBD1	TRBJ2-4	.	CASSATGARGRDIQYF	TGTGCCAGCAGCGCGACAGGGGCCAGGGGAAGGGACATTCAGTACTTC
TRBV23-1	.	TRBJ1-2	.	CASSRAPEVGYTF	TGCGCCAGCAGTCGGGCACCCGAAGTTGGCTACACCTTC
TRBV4-1	TRBD1	TRBJ2-7	.	CASSRGQGRYEQYF	TGCGCCAGCAGCCGTGGACAGGGACGGTACGAGCAGTACTTC
TRBV7-6	.	TRBJ1-5	.	CASSLDTRSNQPQHF	TGTGCCAGCAGCTTGGACACCAGAAGCAATCAGCCCCAGCATTTT
TRBV9	.	TRBJ2-1	.	CASSVGTRNNEQFF	TGTGCCAGCAGCGTAGGCACGAGGAACAATGAGCAGTTCTTC
TRBV11-2	TRBD1	TRBJ2-7	.	CASSLIVGSGGPYEQYF	TGTGCCAGCAGCTTAATAGTGGGGTCAGGGGGCCCCTACGAGCAGTACTTC
TRBV4-2	TRBD1	TRBJ1-3	.	CASSQDGTGEGNTIYF	TGTGCCAGCAGCCAAGATGGGACAGGGGAGGGAAACACCATATATTTT
TRBV6-5	TRBD1	TRBJ2-5	.	CASSRRDRGGKTQYF	TGTGCCAGCAGTCGCCGGGACAGGGGTGGGAAGACCCAGTACTTC
TRBV5-1	TRBD2	TRBJ2-5	.	CASSYSGGSGETQYF	TGCGCCAGCAGTTATTCGGGGGGGTCTGGAGAGACCCAGTACTTC
TRBV6-1	.	TRBJ2-2	.	CASNGGRSSGGELFF	TGTGCCAGCAATGGGGGCCGGTCGAGCGGCGGGGAGCTGTTTTTT
TRBV15	TRBD1	TRBJ1-5	.	CATSHRGTGWNQPQHF	TGTGCCACCAGCCACCGAGGGACAGGGTGGAATCAGCCCCAGCATTTT
TRBV7-9	.	TRBJ2-5	.	CASSSRLVSETQYF	TGTGCCAGCAGCTCGAGACTAGTTTCAGAGACCCAGTACTTC
TRBV7-9	.	TRBJ2-1	.	CASLRGMGESEQFF	TGTGCCAGCCTACGGGGGATGGGGGAGAGTGAGCAGTTCTTC
TRBV27	.	TRBJ1-1	once	CASSLAGTQAFF	TGTGCCAGCAGTTTAGCCGGGACACAAGCTTTCTTT
TRBV5-1	TRBD1	TRBJ2-7	.	CASSYTTGNYEQYF	TGCGCCAGCAGCTACACGACAGGGAACTACGAGCAGTACTTC
TRBV6-5	.	TRBJ1-5	.	CASSYGVGHNQPQHF	TGTGCCAGCAGTTACGGGGTGGGGCACAATCAGCCCCAGCATTTT